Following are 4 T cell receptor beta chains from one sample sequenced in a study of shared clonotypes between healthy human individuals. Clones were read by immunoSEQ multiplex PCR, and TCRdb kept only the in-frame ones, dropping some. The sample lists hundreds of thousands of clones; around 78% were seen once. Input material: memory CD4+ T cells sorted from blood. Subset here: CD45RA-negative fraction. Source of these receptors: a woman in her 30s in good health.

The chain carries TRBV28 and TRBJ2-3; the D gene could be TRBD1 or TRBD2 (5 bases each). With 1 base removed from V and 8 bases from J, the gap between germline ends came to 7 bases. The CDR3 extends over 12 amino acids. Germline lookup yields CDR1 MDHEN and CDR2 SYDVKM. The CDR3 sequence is CASSLSGTTQYF. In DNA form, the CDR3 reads TGTGCCAGCAGTTTATCGGGGACTACGCAGTATTTT.

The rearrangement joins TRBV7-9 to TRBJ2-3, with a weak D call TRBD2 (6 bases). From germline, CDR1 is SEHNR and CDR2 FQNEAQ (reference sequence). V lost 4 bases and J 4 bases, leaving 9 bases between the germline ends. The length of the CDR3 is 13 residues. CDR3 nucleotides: TGTGCCAGCAGCTCCGGGGGTCCAGATACGCAGTATTTT. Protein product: CASSSGGPDTQYF.

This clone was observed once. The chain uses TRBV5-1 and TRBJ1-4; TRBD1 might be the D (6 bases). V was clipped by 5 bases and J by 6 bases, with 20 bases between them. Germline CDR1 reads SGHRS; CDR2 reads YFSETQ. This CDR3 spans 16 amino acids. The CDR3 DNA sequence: TGCGCCAGCAGACCGACCCTACAGGGTATATATGAAAAACTGTTTTTT. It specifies CASRPTLQGIYEKLFF.

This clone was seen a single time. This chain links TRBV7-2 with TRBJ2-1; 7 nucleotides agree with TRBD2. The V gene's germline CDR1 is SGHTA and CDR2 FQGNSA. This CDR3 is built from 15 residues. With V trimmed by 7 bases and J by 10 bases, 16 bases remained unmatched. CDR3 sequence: CASTKARLASREQFF. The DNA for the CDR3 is TGTGCCAGCACGAAAGCAAGACTAGCATCCAGGGAGCAGTTCTTC.